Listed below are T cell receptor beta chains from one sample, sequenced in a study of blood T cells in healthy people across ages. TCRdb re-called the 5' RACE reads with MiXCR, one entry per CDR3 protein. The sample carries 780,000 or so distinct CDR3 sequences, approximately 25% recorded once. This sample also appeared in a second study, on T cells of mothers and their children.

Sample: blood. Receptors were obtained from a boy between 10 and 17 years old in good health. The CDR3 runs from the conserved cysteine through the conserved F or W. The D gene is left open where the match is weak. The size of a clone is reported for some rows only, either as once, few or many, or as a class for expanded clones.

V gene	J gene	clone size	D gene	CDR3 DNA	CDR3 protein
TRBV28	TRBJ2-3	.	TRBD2	TGTGCCAGCAGTTCCCCGTCTAGCGGGAGAACAGATACGCAGTATTTT	CASSSPSSGRTDTQYF
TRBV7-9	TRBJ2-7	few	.	TGTGCCAGCAGCTTATTAAGCCCCTGGGGCTCCTACGAGCAGTACTTC	CASSLLSPWGSYEQYF
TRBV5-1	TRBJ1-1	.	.	TGCGCCAGCAGCTTGTATATTTCACTGGGCGGTGGCACTGAAGCTTTCTTT	CASSLYISLGGGTEAFF
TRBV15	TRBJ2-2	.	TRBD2	TGTGCCACCAGCAGACCTCTCCTTTCCGGGACTAGCGGTTCCCGGGAGCTGTTTTTT	CATSRPLLSGTSGSRELFF
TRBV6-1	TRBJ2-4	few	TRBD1	TGTGCCAGCAGTCCACAGACAGGGGGCGTTTACGTAAGCGACATTCAGTACTTC	CASSPQTGGVYVSDIQYF
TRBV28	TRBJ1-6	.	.	TGTGCCAGCAGTTTCAGGGTAGATTCACCCCTCCACTTT	CASSFRVDSPLHF
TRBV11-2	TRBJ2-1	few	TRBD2	TGTGCCAGCAGCCCGAGGACTAGCGGGGGTTGGAATGAGCAGTTCTTC	CASSPRTSGGWNEQFF
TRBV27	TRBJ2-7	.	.	TGTGCCAGCAGCCCTCTCCTCGGCCAGGGATTCTACGAGCAGTACTTC	CASSPLLGQGFYEQYF
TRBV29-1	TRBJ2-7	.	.	TGCAGCGTTGAAGGAGGCCCCCAGGGATACGAGCAGTACTTC	CSVEGGPQGYEQYF
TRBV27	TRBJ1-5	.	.	TGTGCCAGCACCCCTGGGGGTTTAGGCAATCAGCCCCAGCATTTT	CASTPGGLGNQPQHF
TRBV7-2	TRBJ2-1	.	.	TGTGCCAGCAGAGCAGCCCCCCTCCGGTTACAGAATGAGCAGTTCTTC	CASRAAPLRLQNEQFF
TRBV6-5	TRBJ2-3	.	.	TGTGCCAGCAAAGTCACAAACACAGATACGCAGTATTTT	CASKVTNTDTQYF
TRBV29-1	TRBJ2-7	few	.	TGCAGCGTTGCGGGGACATCTGACAGCTCCTACGAGCAGTACTTC	CSVAGTSDSSYEQYF
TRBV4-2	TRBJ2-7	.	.	TGTGCCAGCAGCCCCCTAGTGGGAGGTCCCTACGAGCAGTACTTC	CASSPLVGGPYEQYF
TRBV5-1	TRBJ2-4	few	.	TGCGCCAGCAGCTTGTTCTCCTCCGACATTCAGTACTTC	CASSLFSSDIQYF
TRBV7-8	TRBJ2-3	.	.	TGTGCCAGCAGCTTGTACCTCGGGACACCTAGCACAGATACGCAGTATTTT	CASSLYLGTPSTDTQYF
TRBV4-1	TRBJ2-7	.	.	TGCGCCAGCAGCCAACTACCTGGAGGGCGGGACTCCTACGGGCAGTACTTC	CASSQLPGGRDSYGQYF
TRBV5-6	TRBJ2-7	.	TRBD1	TGTGCCAGCAGCTTGACAGGGGCCCCCTACGAGCAGTACTTC	CASSLTGAPYEQYF
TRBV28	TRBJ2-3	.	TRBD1	TGTGCCACCACGGACAGGGGGGGCACAGATACGCAGTATTTT	CATTDRGGTDTQYF
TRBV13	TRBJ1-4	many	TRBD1	TGTGCCAGCAGCAAAAGAAGGGACAGGGGGGAAAATGAAAAACTGTTTTTT	CASSKRRDRGENEKLFF
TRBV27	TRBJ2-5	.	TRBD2	TGTGCCAGCAACTCGCGGGGGGGCCAAGAGGCCCAGTACTTC	CASNSRGGQEAQYF
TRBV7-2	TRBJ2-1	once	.	TGTGCCAGCAGCCTACAGGGAATCCGGAATGAGCAGTTCTTC	CASSLQGIRNEQFF
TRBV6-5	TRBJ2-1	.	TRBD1	TGTGCCAGCAGTTACCAAGGGACAGGGGGCTCTATTGGGCAGTTCTTC	CASSYQGTGGSIGQFF
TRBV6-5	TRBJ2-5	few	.	TGTGCCACCGCTTATGGTGTATACCAAGAGACCCAGTACTTC	CATAYGVYQETQYF
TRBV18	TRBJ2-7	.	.	TGTGCCAGCTCACCGGACAAAGAGCAGTACTTC	CASSPDKEQYF
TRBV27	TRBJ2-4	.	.	TGTGCCAGCAGTCCCCCACGACAGGAGAAAAACATTCAGTACTTC	CASSPPRQEKNIQYF
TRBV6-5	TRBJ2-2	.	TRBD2	TGTGCCAGCAGGTCGACGGGGGGAGCCGGGGAGCTGTTTTTT	CASRSTGGAGELFF
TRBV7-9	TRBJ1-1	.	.	TGTGCCAGCAGCCCCACGGGGGGTAGACCGCGTGAGGGGATCTTT	CASSPTGGRPREGIF
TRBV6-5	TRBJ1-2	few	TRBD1	TGTGCCAGCAGTTATACGGGACAGAGAAACTATGGCTACACCTTC	CASSYTGQRNYGYTF
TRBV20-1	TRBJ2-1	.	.	TGCAGTGCTAGAGCACAGGGCAATGAGCAGTTCTTC	CSARAQGNEQFF
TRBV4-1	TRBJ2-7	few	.	TGCGCCAGCAGCCAGGGGCCGCGCTCCTACGAGCAGTACTTC	CASSQGPRSYEQYF
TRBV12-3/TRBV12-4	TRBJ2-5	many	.	TGTGCCAGCAGTTTTCCAGTTGATGTAACCCAGTACTTC	CASSFPVDVTQYF
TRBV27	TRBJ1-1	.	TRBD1	TGTGCCAGCAGTACACCCTCGTCCGGGACAGCGAACACTGAAGCTTTCTTT	CASSTPSSGTANTEAFF
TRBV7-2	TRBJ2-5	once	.	TGTGGCAGCAGCTCCCCGTTTGAGACCCAGTACTTC	CGSSSPFETQYF
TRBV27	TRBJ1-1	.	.	TGTGCCAGCAGTACGACAGTTGTAGGGACTGAAGCTTTCTTT	CASSTTVVGTEAFF
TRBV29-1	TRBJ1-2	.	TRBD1	TGCAGCGTTCCGAGAAATGACAGGGACTATGGCTACACCTTC	CSVPRNDRDYGYTF
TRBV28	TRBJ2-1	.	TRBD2	TGTGCCAGCAGTTTATTTGCGGGAGGGACATCGATGGAGCAGTTCTTC	CASSLFAGGTSMEQFF
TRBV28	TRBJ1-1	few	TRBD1	TGTGCCAGCACTGTAACAGGGGGGGACACTGAAGCTTTCTTT	CASTVTGGDTEAFF
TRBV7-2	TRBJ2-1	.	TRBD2	TGTGCCAGCAGCCTACGAGCGGGGGCCCTATCCTACAATGAGCAGTTCTTC	CASSLRAGALSYNEQFF
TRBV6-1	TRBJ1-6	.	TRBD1	TGTGCCAGCAGCCGGACAGGGGCAGAGTCACCCCTCCACTTT	CASSRTGAESPLHF
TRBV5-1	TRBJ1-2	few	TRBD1	TGCGCCAGCAGCTTGGAAGAGGACAGGGACGGCTACACCTTC	CASSLEEDRDGYTF
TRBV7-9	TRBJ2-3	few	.	TGTGCCAGCAGCTGGATGAAGTGGGCGATTAATACGCAGTATTTT	CASSWMKWAINTQYF
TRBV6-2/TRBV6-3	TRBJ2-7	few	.	TGTGCCAGCAGTTACGACACCGCCCCCCCAATACAGCAGTACTTC	CASSYDTAPPIQQYF
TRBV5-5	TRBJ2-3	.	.	TGTGCCAGCAGGACCGGGACATACACAGATACGCAGTATTTT	CASRTGTYTDTQYF
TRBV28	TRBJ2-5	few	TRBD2	TGTGCCAGCAGTTACCTAGCGGGGGGAGGAGAGACCCAGTACTTC	CASSYLAGGGETQYF